What follows are 32 T cell receptor beta chains derived from one specimen sequenced in a study of blood T cell repertoires in COVID-19. Repertoires were generated with immunoSEQ multiplex PCR, while TCRdb's copy carries only in-frame clones and drops some. The data show 65,000 or so clones, roughly 90% seen once. The sequenced sample was peripheral blood. The receptors derive from a man in his fifties or sixties with acute or convalescent COVID-19.

The V gene is TRBV5-6, the J gene TRBJ1-5; possible D gene TRBD1, 6 bases. This CDR3 is built from 14 residues. Germline loops: CDR1 SGHDT, CDR2 YYEEEE. Trimming took off 5 bases at V and 6 bases at J, with 15 bases between the two ends. DNA for the CDR3: TGTGCCAGCAGTACAGGGTTCGGTTTTCAGCCCCAGCATTTT. This codes for CASSTGFGFQPQHF.

V gene TRBV7-9 combines with J gene TRBJ1-2; D uncertain. The CDR3 sequence is 13 residues long. Trimming shortened V by 1 base and J by 5 bases, and 8 bases separated the two germline ends. Per the germline V gene, CDR1 is SEHNR and CDR2 is FQNEAQ (reference sequence). CDR3 region: CASSLEEVYGYTF. CDR3 coding DNA: TGTGCCAGCAGCTTAGAGGAGGTATATGGCTACACCTTC.

This rearrangement joins TRBV11-2 to TRBJ1-1; 7 bases agree with TRBD1. This CDR3 region has 14 residues. Trimming cost V 1 base and J 11 bases; bases outside gene matches: 10. Germline values: CDR1 SGHAT, CDR2 FQNNGV. CDR3: CASSLAMVGGLAFF. In DNA form, the CDR3 reads TGTGCCAGCAGCTTAGCTATGGTAGGGGGCTTGGCTTTCTTT.

V gene TRBV11-2 combines with J gene TRBJ2-2; no clear D. The CDR3 is 15 amino acids. Trimming pared 1 base from V and 0 bases from J, leaving 6 bases between. CDR1 and CDR2 (germline): SGHAT, FQNNGV. CDR3 in DNA: TGTGCCAGCAGCTTAGGAGTCGCGAACACCGGGGAGCTGTTTTTT. Protein sequence: CASSLGVANTGELFF.

The genes are TRBV5-1 and TRBJ1-4; 9 bases are shared with TRBD1. Germline trimming cut 4 bases from V and 7 bases from J; bases unmatched to any gene: 5. Germline CDR1 SGHRS, CDR2 YFSETQ. The CDR3 runs to 14 residues. CDR3 amino acids: CASSPGTGREKLFF. CDR3 bases: TGCGCCAGCAGCCCCGGGACAGGGCGTGAAAAACTGTTTTTT.

The chain uses TRBV5-4 and TRBJ1-6; D uncertain. V was shortened by 4 bases and J by 7 bases, with 12 bases between the two germline ends. CDR1 is SGHNT, CDR2 YYREEE, per germline (reference sequence). The length of the CDR3 is 14 residues. The CDR3 loop is CASSRAQANSPLHF. Written as DNA, the CDR3 is TGTGCCAGCAGCCGAGCCCAAGCCAATTCACCCCTCCACTTT. The whole variable domain, filled in from reference TRBV5-4 and TRBJ1-6, reads ETGVTQSPTHLIKTRGQQVTLRCSSQSGHNTVSWYQQALGQGPQFIFQYYREEENGRGNFPPRFSGLQFPNYSSELNVNALELDDSALYLCASSRAQANSPLHFGNGTRLTVT.

This clone was seen only a few times. The chain has TRBV24-1 and TRBJ1-4, with a tentative D call TRBD1 (5 bases). V dropped 3 bases and J dropped 7 bases, with 14 bases sitting between them. The CDR3 spans 15 residues. Germline V gene lookup returns CDR1 KGHDR and CDR2 SFDVKD. In nucleotides, the CDR3 is TGTGCCACCAGTGATGCTGCGGGGGATGGTGAAAAACTGTTTTTT. Amino acids: CATSDAAGDGEKLFF.

A few counts support this clone. CDR3 amino acids: CAISPDSGVGTEAFF. CDR3 sequence (DNA): TGTGCCATCAGTCCTGACTCGGGGGTAGGCACTGAAGCTTTCTTT. V gene TRBV10-3 combines with J gene TRBJ1-1; D possibly corresponds to TRBD1 (5 bases). The CDR3 sequence is 15 residues long. V lost 5 bases and J lost 4, with 17 bases in between. CDR1 ENHRY and CDR2 SYGVKD come from the germline V gene.

This chain's CDR3 is CATSRATGGQETQYF. The CDR3 DNA is TGTGCCACCAGCAGAGCAACAGGGGGACAAGAGACCCAGTACTTC. This chain joins TRBV15 and TRBJ2-5, with 8 bases fitting TRBD1. V was pared by 1 base and J by 2 bases, with 3 bases of the junction left unmatched. Germline V gene data show CDR1 as LNHNV and CDR2 as YYDKDF (reference sequence). The CDR3 spans 15 residues.

The chain recombines TRBV7-9 with TRBJ1-4; 8 nucleotides agree with TRBD1. With 6 bases clipped from V and 7 bases from J, the junction kept 10 bases outside the gene matches. Germline V CDR1 and CDR2: SEHNR, FQNEAQ (reference sequence). The CDR3 spans 15 residues. The CDR3 DNA sequence: TGTGCCAGCAGTCCCGGGACAGGTTTAAGTGAAAAACTGTTTTTT. Translation: CASSPGTGLSEKLFF.

J is TRBJ2-2 and V is TRBV11-2; TRBD1 agrees at 9 bases. This CDR3 contains 18 residues. With V trimmed by 5 bases and J by 2 bases, 12 bases remained unmatched. From germline, CDR1 is SGHAT and CDR2 FQNNGV. As DNA, the CDR3 is TGTGCCAGCAGCACCTCCGGGACAGGGTGGGTCAACACCGGGGAGCTGTTTTTT. Encoded protein: CASSTSGTGWVNTGELFF.

Points on this clone: Other DNA sequences in the sample encode the same CDR3. The chain uses TRBV5-1 and TRBJ2-1, with unresolved D. In germline, CDR1 is SGHRS, CDR2 YFSETQ. The V and J ends lost 0 bases and 6 bases respectively, with 4 bases between them. This CDR3 has 12 amino acids. Written as DNA, the CDR3 is TGCGCCAGCAGCTTGGCCGGCAATGAGCAGTTCTTC. Protein: CASSLAGNEQFF.

This chain uses TRBV6-5 with TRBJ2-1; 9 nucleotides line up with TRBD2. This CDR3 comprises 14 residues. The trim removed 6 bases at V and 5 bases at J, leaving 5 bases unmatched. The germline V gene has CDR1 MNHEY and CDR2 SVGAGI. The CDR3 region is CASRRLAGNNEQFF. In DNA form, the CDR3 reads TGTGCCAGCAGGAGGCTAGCGGGGAACAATGAGCAGTTCTTC.

The chain has TRBV5-6 and TRBJ2-7; TRBD2 is a possible D gene (6 bases). The V and J ends lost 3 bases and 0 bases respectively, with 10 bases between them. The CDR3 is made up of 14 amino acids. Germline values: CDR1 SGHDT, CDR2 YYEEEE. CDR3 amino acids: CASSYRDSSYEQYF. In nucleotides, the CDR3 is TGTGCCAGCAGCTACCGGGACTCCTCCTACGAGCAGTACTTC.

The CDR3 DNA is TGTGCCATCAGTGAGTCGGGGACAGGGTATGGCTACACCTTC. Its protein product is CAISESGTGYGYTF. The chain couples TRBV10-3 to TRBJ1-2, with 9 bases matching TRBD1. The germline V gene has CDR1 ENHRY and CDR2 SYGVKD. V lost 0 bases and J lost 5; bases outside the gene matches: 1. The CDR3 length is 14 residues.

The chain uses TRBV5-1 and TRBJ1-2, with TRBD1 as a possible D gene (6 bases). The CDR3 runs 15 residues. V lost 2 bases and J lost 4, with 15 bases in between. Germline V gives CDR1 SGHRS, CDR2 YFSETQ. Here the CDR3 DNA reads TGCGCCAGCAGCTTCGAAAGAGGGACACCCTATGGCTACACCTTC. It encodes CASSFERGTPYGYTF.

The V call is TRBV4-1, the J call TRBJ2-1; D might be TRBD1 (6 bases). Per the germline V gene, CDR1 is MGHRA and CDR2 is YSYEKL. CDR3 length: 17 residues. The V end lost 3 bases, the J end lost 3 bases, and 18 bases lay between the germline ends. As DNA, the CDR3 is TGCGCCAGCAGCCAGTATAGGGCCGGACAGAACTACAATGAGCAGTTCTTC. It translates to CASSQYRAGQNYNEQFF.

The CDR3 here is CASSGTGFTSPLHF. The DNA of the CDR3 is TGTGCCAGCAGTGGGACAGGGTTTACTTCACCCCTCCACTTT. V is TRBV2 and J is TRBJ1-6, with 8 positions matching TRBD1. The CDR3 consists of 14 residues. Trimming cost V 4 bases and J 9 bases; bases outside gene matches: 5. Germline assignment: CDR1 SNHLY and CDR2 FYNNEI.

V gene TRBV7-8 combines with J gene TRBJ1-5, with TRBD1 identical over 8 bases. The germline CDR1 and CDR2 sequences are SGHVS and FQNEAQ. After removal of 1 base from V and 7 bases from J, the junction contained 6 bases not matched to a gene. CDR3 length: 15 amino acids. The CDR3 loop is CASSLVPGGLQPQHF. DNA for the CDR3: TGTGCCAGCAGCTTAGTGCCAGGGGGCTTACAGCCCCAGCATTTT.

The chain employs TRBV27 and TRBJ2-7, with TRBD1 matching over 10 bases. V lost 2 bases to trimming and J lost 3 bases; unmatched junction nucleotides: 4. Germline loops: CDR1 MNHEY, CDR2 SMNVEV (reference sequence). This CDR3 spans 15 amino acids. This chain's CDR3 is CASSLGTGVLYEQYF. The CDR3 DNA sequence: TGTGCCAGCAGTTTAGGGACAGGGGTGCTCTACGAGCAGTACTTC.

The chain couples TRBV13 to TRBJ2-7; TRBD2 is a possible D gene (5 bases). CDR1 and CDR2 from the germline V gene are PRHDT and FYEKMQ (reference sequence). The CDR3 contains 16 residues. With 5 bases removed from V and 1 base from J, the gap between germline ends came to 18 bases. The CDR3 reads CASSGSSGYISYEQYF. As DNA, the CDR3 is TGTGCCAGCAGCGGCTCAAGCGGTTACATTTCCTACGAGCAGTACTTC.

The genes are TRBV3-1 (or the pseudogene TRBV3-2) and TRBJ2-7; TRBD2 matches at 7 bases. The CDR3 loop spans 14 amino acids. Unmatched junction bases numbered 7, after V lost 4 bases and J lost 4 bases. Germline CDR1 LGHDT, CDR2 YNNKEL (reference sequence). As DNA, the CDR3 is TGTGCCAGCAGCCGCGGGGGTCTTTTTTACGAGCAGTACTTC. Translation: CASSRGGLFYEQYF.

This sequence joins TRBV6-6 and TRBJ1-4; no reliable D call. The germline gives CDR1 MNHNY, CDR2 SVGAGI (reference sequence). CDR3 length: 14 amino acids. V lost 6 bases to trimming and J lost 4 bases, with 12 bases between them. CDR3 in amino acids: CASRLVRSNEKLFF. Here the CDR3 DNA reads TGTGCCAGCAGATTGGTACGGAGTAATGAAAAACTGTTTTTT.

The chain has TRBV6-5 and TRBJ1-4, with 9 bases matching TRBD1. J was trimmed by 4 bases and V by 0 bases; bases with no gene match: 0. Germline values: CDR1 MNHEY, CDR2 SVGAGI. The CDR3 contains 15 residues. This CDR3 reads CASSYSTGGNEKLFF. Here the CDR3 DNA reads TGTGCCAGCAGTTACTCGACAGGGGGTAATGAAAAACTGTTTTTT.

The genes are TRBV6-5 and TRBJ1-2; no firm D call. CDR1 and CDR2 from the germline V gene are MNHEY and SVGAGI. V lost 0 bases, J lost 0 bases, and 8 bases lay in between. This CDR3 is 15 amino acids long. The CDR3 DNA is TGTGCCAGCAGTTACTCGAAACAGACTAACTATGGCTACACCTTC. Its translation: CASSYSKQTNYGYTF.

V usage is TRBV7-2 and J usage is TRBJ1-1, with D unresolved. Trimming took off 1 base at V and 4 bases at J, with 10 bases between the two ends. This CDR3 comprises 14 residues. Germline V gives CDR1 SGHTA, CDR2 FQGNSA. The CDR3 coding sequence is TGTGCCAGCAGCTTAGTGGTGGCATCCACTGAAGCTTTCTTT. Translation gives CASSLVVASTEAFF.

The J gene is TRBJ2-7, the V gene TRBV9, with D tentatively TRBD1 (7 bases). The CDR3 has 13 residues. The ends were cut back, 1 base at V and 3 bases at J, with 8 bases in the middle. CDR1 is SGDLS, CDR2 YYNGEE, per germline. The chain's CDR3 is CASSVQGGYEQYF. In DNA form, the CDR3 reads TGTGCCAGCAGCGTACAGGGGGGCTACGAGCAGTACTTC. Full variable domain (remainder filled in from reference TRBV9 and TRBJ2-7): DSGVTQTPKHLITATGQRVTLRCSPRSGDLSVYWYQQSLDQGLQFLIQYYNGEERAKGNILERFSAQQFPDLHSELNLSSLELGDSALYFCASSVQGGYEQYFGPGTRLTVT.

CDR3 bases: TGTGCTAGTGGTTTGGTATTAGGTCTACAGGCCAGGCGTGAGCAGCCCCAGCATTTT. Its protein is CASGLVLGLQARREQPQHF. The chain combines TRBV12-5 with TRBJ1-5; TRBD1 is a possible D gene (5 bases). V dropped 0 bases and J dropped 7 bases, with 25 bases sitting between them. The CDR3 consists of 19 residues. Germline CDR1 reads LGHNT; CDR2 reads FRNRAP.

The chain is built from TRBV5-4 and TRBJ2-5; D unresolved. The germline gives CDR1 SGHNT, CDR2 YYREEE (reference sequence). The V end lost 7 bases, the J end lost 4 bases, and 11 bases lay between the germline ends. The CDR3 spans 12 residues. CDR3 region: CASGVILETQYF. The CDR3 coding sequence is TGTGCCAGCGGAGTGATACTAGAGACCCAGTACTTC. The whole variable domain, filled in from reference TRBV5-4 and TRBJ2-5, reads ETGVTQSPTHLIKTRGQQVTLRCSSQSGHNTVSWYQQALGQGPQFIFQYYREEENGRGNFPPRFSGLQFPNYSSELNVNALELDDSALYLCASGVILETQYFGPGTRLLVL.

The chain has TRBV5-1 and TRBJ2-5, with TRBD2 matching 7 bases. Germline V gives CDR1 SGHRS, CDR2 YFSETQ. Trimming cost V 10 bases and J 4 bases; bases outside gene matches: 13. CDR3 length: 14 residues. CDR3: CASRGVGSVETQYF. CDR3 nucleotide sequence: TGCGCCTCCCGGGGGGTAGGATCGGTAGAGACCCAGTACTTC.

The CDR3 DNA reads TGTGCCAGCAGGCCAGGACAGGGATGGGAGGAAAAACTGTTTTTT. Its protein is CASRPGQGWEEKLFF. The chain recombines TRBV6-6 with TRBJ1-4; TRBD1 matches at 8 bases. The CDR3 spans 15 residues. Germline V gene lookup returns CDR1 MNHNY and CDR2 SVGAGI (reference sequence). J gave up 8 bases and V 6 bases, and 11 bases lay outside the gene matches.

The gene calls are TRBV15 and TRBJ1-2, with 10 bases that match TRBD1. V dropped 3 bases and J dropped 4; count of bases not matched to a gene: 8. Germline V gene lookup returns CDR1 LNHNV and CDR2 YYDKDF (reference sequence). The CDR3 has 16 amino acids. DNA of the CDR3: TGTGCCACCAGCAGTAAAAGACAGGGGGCTCGCTATGGCTACACCTTC. Translated: CATSSKRQGARYGYTF.